This paragraph reports one TCR beta chain. The junction and the germline gene differ at one end; a read error may be behind it. The data derive from a study of blood T cell repertoires in COVID-19. For the study at large: Whether acute or convalescent, the COVID-19 samples came from the United States, Italy and Spain. T cells, B-cell-depleted T cells, or PBMCs provided the cDNA or gDNA that served as material.

In germline, CDR1 is SSHAT, CDR2 FNYEAQ (reference sequence). This CDR3 contains 16 residues. The authors' processing: Counts of nucleated cells, estimated from reference gene primer amplification, were obtained. Produced via immunoSEQ multiplex PCR; TCRdb's table is partial and in-frame only. The DNA gave D and trimming, while V, J and clone size come from that table. The table includes about 220,000 clones, about 88% detected once. The sequence came from a man aged 35 to 55 with acute or convalescent COVID-19. Sequencing was carried out using peripheral blood. This chain joins TRBV7-7 and TRBJ2-2; 7 nucleotides align to TRBD1. CDR3 DNA sequence: TGTGCTAGCAGCCCCGTTACAGGGGAGAACACCGGGGAGCTGTTTTTT. Its protein is CASSPVTGENTGELFF.